The T cell receptor beta chain under discussion was sequenced for a study of shared clonotypes between healthy human individuals. Background on the study: Three plates each covered CD4 naive and memory; CD8 naive two, CD8 memory one. Study findings and constraints: When compared with the clonotypes that were shared by all four sorted-subset donors, the non-shared clonotypes turned out to have lower generation probabilities. Generally, naive subsets came out with larger estimated richness than memory subsets.

For this clone: Its matching antigen is unknown. The sample holds other DNA sequences that translate to the same CDR3.

This CDR3 comprises 13 residues. The J segment lost 4 bases and the V segment lost 6 bases, leaving 4 bases of the junction unmatched. Germline lookup yields CDR1 SGHTA and CDR2 FQGNSA. CD45RO-negative, CCR7-selected cells formed the naive CD8 fraction, which excluded terminally differentiated effector memory CD45RA+ cells. Genomic DNA from each subset was divided evenly over several immunoSEQ plates. TCRdb's copy holds only in-frame clones and misses some; the assay was immunoSEQ multiplex PCR. The table includes about 1,800,000 clones, 85% to 95% detected once. Sequencing was done on a sample of naive CD8+ T cells sorted from blood. This sequence joins TRBV7-2 and TRBJ1-2; 8 nucleotides match TRBD1. The sequence came from a man younger than 35 in good health. Here the CDR3 reads CASSFGTGYGYTF. The CDR3 DNA follows: TGTGCCAGCAGTTTTGGGACAGGCTATGGCTACACCTTC. Full variable domain (missing parts from reference TRBV7-2 and TRBJ1-2): GAGVSQSPSNKVTEKGKDVELRCDPISGHTALYWYRQSLGQGLEFLIYFQGNSAPDKSGLPSDRFSAERTGGSVSTLTIQRTQQEDSAVYLCASSFGTGYGYTFGSGTRLTVV.